These T cell receptor beta chains were read from a single sample in a study of identifying expanded T cells in peripheral blood. TCRdb keeps only in-frame clones here, not all; method: immunoSEQ multiplex PCR. The data contain about 100,000 clones, approximately 88% of them singletons. Sequenced: blood. The origin of the receptors is a person aged 18-69 years in good health. CDR3s include the opening cysteine and the closing phenylalanine or tryptophan. The order of the fields is clone size, D gene, J gene, V gene, CDR3 protein, CDR3 DNA. D genes are given only for firm matches. Clone size is not always given. Where it is, it says once, few, many or a class for expanded clones.

NA	TRBD2	TRBJ2-5	TRBV7-2	CASSRAGGGVETQYF	TGTGCCAGCAGTCGAGCGGGGGGAGGGGTGGAGACCCAGTACTTC
NA	TRBD1	TRBJ2-7	TRBV7-9	CASSLNRGQTYEQYF	TGTGCCAGCAGCTTAAACAGGGGTCAAACCTACGAGCAGTACTTC
once	NA	TRBJ2-7	TRBV11-2	CASSLGTVYAYEQYF	TGTGCCAGCAGCCTAGGTACAGTGTACGCATACGAGCAGTACTTC
NA	NA	TRBJ1-3	TRBV2	CASRASGNTIYF	TGTGCCAGTCGGGCCTCTGGAAACACCATATATTTT
NA	TRBD1	TRBJ2-7	TRBV10-2	CASSEETGYSYEQYF	TGCGCCAGCAGTGAGGAGACAGGGTACTCCTACGAGCAGTACTTC
NA	NA	TRBJ1-6	TRBV6-1	CASSVGRSNSPLHF	TGTGCCAGCAGTGTGGGAAGGTCGAATTCACCCCTCCACTTT
NA	NA	TRBJ1-2	TRBV2	CASSVAGSAYGYTF	TGTGCCAGCAGTGTTGCGGGGAGTGCCTATGGCTACACCTTC
NA	TRBD2	TRBJ2-2	TRBV11-2	CASSSLAGGSTGELFF	TGTGCCAGCAGTTCACTAGCGGGGGGCAGCACCGGGGAGCTGTTTTTT
NA	TRBD2	TRBJ2-1	TRBV29-1	CSVEGTSGYNEQFF	TGCAGCGTTGAAGGAACTAGCGGGTACAATGAGCAGTTCTTC
NA	NA	TRBJ1-4	TRBV6-5	CASRMGGATNEKLFF	TGTGCCAGCAGGATGGGGGGTGCAACTAATGAAAAACTGTTTTTT
NA	NA	TRBJ1-6	TRBV7-3	CASSLRGGNSPLHF	TGTGCCAGCAGCTTAAGAGGGGGAAATTCACCCCTCCACTTT
NA	NA	TRBJ1-4	TRBV18	CASSPPNAPTNEKLFF	TGTGCCAGCTCACCACCTAACGCCCCTACAAATGAAAAACTGTTTTTT
NA	NA	TRBJ1-2	TRBV28	CASSFGQNYGYTF	TGTGCCAGCAGTTTTGGGCAGAACTATGGCTACACCTTC
NA	TRBD1	TRBJ1-3	TRBV6-5	CASSRDSNSGNTIYF	TGTGCCAGCAGTCGGGACAGCAACTCTGGAAACACCATATATTTT
NA	NA	TRBJ2-5	TRBV28	CAIRGAWETQYF	TGTGCCATCAGAGGGGCGTGGGAGACCCAGTACTTC
NA	TRBD1	TRBJ1-2	TRBV18	CASSPIGQGVYGYTF	TGTGCCAGCTCACCAATTGGACAGGGGGTCTATGGCTACACCTTC
NA	TRBD1	TRBJ1-5	TRBV6-6	CASRTGGNQPQHF	TGTGCCAGCAGAACAGGGGGCAATCAGCCCCAGCATTTT
NA	NA	TRBJ1-5	TRBV5-6	CASSLGTTPSNQPQHF	TGTGCCAGCAGCCTTGGGACAACTCCTAGCAATCAGCCCCAGCATTTT
NA	NA	TRBJ1-4	TRBV19	CASSIRGGRNEKLFF	TGTGCCAGTAGTATACGCGGAGGGCGTAATGAAAAACTGTTTTTT